The next 28 T cell receptor beta chains were all read from a single sample in a study of CD8+ T cells in alopecia areata. cDNA prepared by RNA extraction and subsequent reverse transcription served as the template for sequencing. Clones were sequenced by immunoSEQ multiplex PCR, and TCRdb holds only the in-frame ones, with some missing. The sample contains some 180,000 clones, approximately 60% of which appear only once. The specimen sequenced was CD8+ T cells sorted from blood. The receptors originated from a human donor in good health.

The V call is TRBV7-9, the J call TRBJ1-2; 7 nucleotides match TRBD1. CDR1 and CDR2 from the germline V gene are SEHNR and FQNEAQ (reference sequence). The CDR3 spans 13 residues. V gave up 5 bases and J gave up 4 bases; unmatched junction bases: 4. Here the CDR3 reads CASSPPGGYGYTF. The CDR3 nucleotides are TGTGCCAGCAGCCCCCCAGGGGGCTATGGCTACACCTTC.

The chain is built from TRBV15 and TRBJ2-6; D unresolved. Looked up from germline, CDR1 is LNHNV and CDR2 is YYDKDF (reference sequence). Trimming removed 1 base from V and 3 bases from J, with 1 base in between. This CDR3 is 13 amino acids long. This CDR3 reads CATSRVGANVLTF. CDR3 bases: TGTGCCACCAGCAGAGTTGGGGCCAACGTCCTGACTTTC.

The CDR3 loop is CASSLGSGGFYEQYF. Here the CDR3 DNA reads TGTGCCAGCAGCCTGGGGAGCGGGGGGTTCTACGAGCAGTACTTC. V usage is TRBV7-9 and J usage is TRBJ2-7; TRBD2 agrees at 9 bases. This CDR3 has 15 residues. CDR1 is SEHNR, CDR2 FQNEAQ, per germline (reference sequence). V shed 5 bases and J 3 bases; nucleotides not matched to a gene: 8.

This sequence joins TRBV19 and TRBJ2-5, with D possibly being TRBD1 or TRBD2 (5 bases each). The CDR3 spans 15 residues. Germline V gene data show CDR1 as LNHDA and CDR2 as SQIVND (reference sequence). V lost 6 bases, J lost 2 bases, and 16 bases lay in between. The CDR3 loop is CASSWATREQETQYF. DNA for the CDR3: TGTGCCAGTAGCTGGGCTACCAGGGAGCAAGAGACCCAGTACTTC.

V is TRBV7-9 and J is TRBJ1-1, with D hard to call. The CDR3 is made up of 13 amino acids. The V gene lost 6 bases and the J gene lost 3 bases, with 11 bases spanning the gap. CDR1 and CDR2 (germline): SEHNR, FQNEAQ (reference sequence). In DNA form, the CDR3 reads TGTGCCAGCAGTCCAGCCGTGTACACTGAAGCTTTCTTT. It codes for CASSPAVYTEAFF. The full variable domain, its missing parts supplied by reference TRBV7-9 and TRBJ1-1, is DTGVSQNPRHKITKRGQNVTFRCDPISEHNRLYWYRQTLGQGPEFLTYFQNEAQLEKSRLLSDRFSAERPKGSFSTLEIQRTEQGDSAMYLCASSPAVYTEAFFGQGTRLTVV.

The chain couples TRBV7-2 to TRBJ2-2; the D is unclear. Germline assignment: CDR1 SGHTA and CDR2 FQGNSA. Trimming shortened V by 3 bases and J by 4 bases, and 9 bases separated the two germline ends. The CDR3 consists of 14 residues. DNA of the CDR3: TGTGCCAGCAGCTTCAGCGCAGGCACCGGGGAGCTGTTTTTT. Its translation is CASSFSAGTGELFF.

Details on this clone: Additional DNA sequences in this sample encode the identical CDR3. V is TRBV5-6 and J is TRBJ2-7, with 11 bases identical to TRBD1. The V segment lost 4 bases and the J segment 0 bases; nucleotides outside the gene matches: 6. CDR1 and CDR2 (germline): SGHDT, YYEEEE. CDR3 size: 16 residues. The CDR3 spells CASSPGTGGSSYEQYF. CDR3 sequence (DNA): TGTGCCAGCAGCCCCGGGACAGGGGGAAGCTCCTACGAGCAGTACTTC.

The rearrangement links TRBV28 to TRBJ2-5; perhaps TRBD2 as D (6 bases). The CDR3 contains 14 residues. V was clipped by 5 bases and J by 2 bases, with 12 bases between them. From germline, CDR1 is MDHEN and CDR2 SYDVKM. The CDR3 coding sequence is TGTGCCAGCAGTGGTCGGGGGAAGCAAGAGACCCAGTACTTC. It specifies CASSGRGKQETQYF.

The chain carries TRBV10-1 and TRBJ2-7; the D gene is possibly TRBD2 (6 bases). This CDR3 region has 13 residues. V lost 2 bases to trimming and J lost 3 bases, with 8 bases between them. The germline gives CDR1 WNHNN, CDR2 SYGVQD (reference sequence). CDR3 DNA sequence: TGCGCCAGCAGTGAGGCCGGGGGCTACGAGCAGTACTTC. Protein sequence: CASSEAGGYEQYF.

The chain recombines TRBV2 with TRBJ2-3, with D uncertain. V lost 3 bases, J lost 2 bases, and 3 bases lay in between. The V gene's germline CDR1 is SNHLY and CDR2 FYNNEI. This CDR3 is built from 12 residues. The CDR3 DNA sequence: TGTGCCAGCAGTGACAACACAGATACGCAGTATTTT. Amino acid sequence: CASSDNTDTQYF.

This chain links TRBV5-1 with TRBJ2-3, with unresolved D. The CDR3 loop spans 12 amino acids. V was pared by 4 bases and J by 6 bases, with 9 bases between. Germline V lookup: CDR1 SGHRS, CDR2 YFSETQ. The CDR3, as DNA: TGCGCCAGCAGCCCCGCCGGCGATACGCAGTATTTT. Residues: CASSPAGDTQYF.

This chain uses TRBV9 with TRBJ2-7; 9 bases line up with TRBD1. Germline trimming cut 4 bases from V and 3 bases from J; bases unmatched to any gene: 8. The germline V gene has CDR1 SGDLS and CDR2 YYNGEE. CDR3 length: 15 amino acids. The DNA for the CDR3 is TGTGCCAGCAGCCTGACAGGGGGTAGAGGCTACGAGCAGTACTTC. It yields the protein CASSLTGGRGYEQYF.

This clone has just a few counts. The chain uses TRBV29-1 and TRBJ1-2; D gene uncertain. Trimming left V 5 bases short and J 8 bases short, with 18 bases between. This CDR3 comprises 13 residues. CDR1 SQVTM and CDR2 ANQGSEA come from the germline V gene. The DNA of the CDR3 is TGCAGCGTTTCCACCGGGTACATCTCGGGCTACACCTTC. It is translated as CSVSTGYISGYTF.

V and J are TRBV4-2 and TRBJ1-5; the D is unclear. Trimming left V 1 base short and J 2 bases short, with 6 bases between. Per the germline V gene, CDR1 is LGHNA and CDR2 is YNFKEQ. The CDR3 extends over 14 amino acids. This CDR3 is CASSQGSGNQPQHF. The CDR3 nucleotides read TGTGCCAGCAGCCAAGGGTCGGGCAATCAGCCCCAGCATTTT.

The genes are TRBV4-1 and TRBJ1-5; D may be TRBD1 (5 bases). Deletions cut 1 base from V and 6 bases from J, with 10 bases between. The CDR3 runs to 14 residues. The germline V gene has CDR1 MGHRA and CDR2 YSYEKL. CDR3 sequence (DNA): TGCGCCAGCAGCCAAGGGGGGGTACCTCAGCCCCAGCATTTT. Its translation: CASSQGGVPQPQHF.

The V and J genes are TRBV27 and TRBJ1-1; no clear D. Deletions cut 6 bases from V and 9 bases from J, with 5 bases between. Germline CDR1 reads MNHEY; CDR2 reads SMNVEV (reference sequence). This CDR3 comprises 9 residues. CDR3 DNA sequence: TGTGCCAGCAGCAACCAAGCTTTCTTT. It encodes CASSNQAFF.

This clone was counted only a few times. This chain connects TRBV6-5 to TRBJ2-5; D gene uncertain. Germline values: CDR1 MNHEY, CDR2 SVGAGI. V lost 0 bases, J lost 7 bases, and 9 bases lay in between. This CDR3 spans 13 amino acids. The CDR3 region is CASSYSGMRTQYF. The CDR3 DNA follows: TGTGCCAGCAGTTACTCAGGGATGCGGACCCAGTACTTC.

This clone is a singleton in its sample. Other DNA variants within this sample encode the same CDR3. This chain uses TRBV4-1 with TRBJ1-5, with D perhaps TRBD1 (5 bases). V was pared by 0 bases and J by 7 bases, with 7 bases between. The CDR3 runs to 13 residues. CDR1 and CDR2 from the germline V gene are MGHRA and YSYEKL. The CDR3 nucleotides read TGCGCCAGCAGCCAAGATCCAGGGCAGCCCCAGCATTTT. This sequence encodes CASSQDPGQPQHF.

This chain links TRBV11-2 with TRBJ2-6; TRBD1 matches 8 bases. Germline trimming cut 4 bases from V and 3 bases from J; bases unmatched to any gene: 5. The CDR3 is 16 residues long. CDR1 and CDR2 from the germline V gene are SGHAT and FQNNGV. The CDR3 region has the DNA TGTGCCAGCAGCTGGCCAGGGGGCTATGGGGCCAACGTCCTGACTTTC. This gives the protein CASSWPGGYGANVLTF.

The J gene is TRBJ1-6, the V gene TRBV27; D is unclear. The CDR3 sequence is 14 residues long. Germline V lookup: CDR1 MNHEY, CDR2 SMNVEV (reference sequence). V dropped 5 bases and J dropped 4 bases, with 9 bases sitting between them. The CDR3 sequence is CASSGRDYNSPLHF. CDR3 coding DNA: TGTGCCAGCAGTGGACGGGATTATAATTCACCCCTCCACTTT.

The chain is built from TRBV2 and TRBJ2-3; TRBD2 is a possible D gene (5 bases). The length of the CDR3 is 13 residues. Germline V gives CDR1 SNHLY, CDR2 FYNNEI. The ends were cut back, 11 bases at V and 2 bases at J, with 14 bases in the middle. The CDR3 spells CAASYGVTDTQYF. In DNA, the CDR3 is TGTGCCGCCTCATACGGGGTCACAGATACGCAGTATTTT.

V is TRBV6-1 and J is TRBJ2-7; tentatively, D is TRBD1 or TRBD2 (5 bases each). V lost 8 bases, J lost 0 bases, and 8 bases lay in between. Per the germline V gene, CDR1 is MNHNS and CDR2 is SASEGT. The CDR3 contains 12 residues. The CDR3 is CASYGTSYEQYF. Written as DNA, the CDR3 is TGTGCCAGCTACGGGACCTCCTACGAGCAGTACTTC.

The chain is built from TRBV7-6 and TRBJ2-5, with 7 bases fitting TRBD2. V gave up 4 bases and J gave up 5 bases; unmatched junction bases: 7. Germline V lookup: CDR1 SGHVS, CDR2 FNYEAQ. CDR3 size: 14 residues. The CDR3 DNA reads as TGTGCCAGCAGCTGGGGGGGAACGGAGGAGACCCAGTACTTC. Translating gives CASSWGGTEETQYF.

J is TRBJ1-1 and V is TRBV6-5, with 8 positions matching TRBD1. The CDR3 has 15 amino acids. Per germline, CDR1 MNHEY and CDR2 SVGAGI. V was clipped by 2 bases and J by 4 bases; unmatched bases: 6. The CDR3: CASSYEWTGLTEAFF. The CDR3 nucleotides read TGTGCCAGCAGTTACGAATGGACAGGGCTCACTGAAGCTTTCTTT.

This clone has more than one count but fewer than ten. The genes are TRBV5-6 and TRBJ1-2; a possible D gene is TRBD1 (5 bases). Trimming took off 6 bases at V and 1 base at J, with 13 bases between the two ends. The CDR3 has 14 residues. The germline gives CDR1 SGHDT, CDR2 YYEEEE. The CDR3 region is CASKRGTNNYGYTF. CDR3 coding DNA: TGTGCCAGCAAGCGGGGCACCAATAACTATGGCTACACCTTC.

J is TRBJ1-1 and V is TRBV15; maybe TRBD1 (5 bases). V gave up 1 base and J gave up 10 bases, with 10 bases separating them. The germline V gene has CDR1 LNHNV and CDR2 YYDKDF (reference sequence). This CDR3 has 12 residues. The CDR3 nucleotides read TGTGCCACCAGCAGAGGCCTCGGGGGAGCTTTCTTT. Its protein product is CATSRGLGGAFF.

This chain connects TRBV11-2 to TRBJ1-2; 7 bases are shared with TRBD1. Germline CDR1 SGHAT, CDR2 FQNNGV. The CDR3 contains 15 residues. V shed 4 bases, J shed 2 bases, and the junction held 7 bases outside the gene matches. CDR3 sequence: CASSSLDRANYGYTF. CDR3 in DNA: TGTGCCAGCAGCTCCCTAGACAGGGCCAACTATGGCTACACCTTC.

This clone was recorded a few times. The rearrangement links TRBV29-1 to TRBJ2-2; D is possibly TRBD1 or TRBD2 (5 bases each). The CDR3 runs 14 residues. Trimming shortened V by 2 bases and J by 6 bases, and 13 bases separated the two germline ends. Germline CDR1 reads SQVTM; CDR2 reads ANQGSEA. The CDR3 reads CSVESQGDAGELFF. The DNA of the CDR3 is TGCAGCGTTGAATCCCAGGGAGATGCCGGGGAGCTGTTTTTT.